The 25 T cell receptor beta chains below come from one sample, sequenced in a study of blood T cell repertoires in COVID-19. Libraries were prepared by immunoSEQ multiplex PCR; TCRdb keeps only in-frame clonotypes and omits some of them. In the table there are some 140,000 clones, approximately 83% of which are singletons. What was sequenced was peripheral blood. The receptors come from a woman aged 55-69 years with acute or convalescent COVID-19.

The sample holds a few counts of this clone. This sample also contains other DNA sequences that code for the same CDR3. This rearrangement joins TRBV2 to TRBJ1-4, with 8 bases identical to TRBD1. The V gene end was trimmed by 6 bases and the J gene end by 7 bases; junction bases not matched to a gene: 7. CDR1 is SNHLY, CDR2 FYNNEI, per germline. The CDR3 length is 14 residues. CDR3 sequence (DNA): TGTGCCAGCAGGGCCGGGACAGGAGGTGAAAAACTGTTTTTT. Translating it yields CASRAGTGGEKLFF.

In this sample, this clone turned up once. As DNA, the CDR3 is TGTGCCAGCAGAAGACTCGGACAGAACTATGGCTACACCTTC. Protein sequence: CASRRLGQNYGYTF. This sequence joins TRBV14 and TRBJ1-2; perhaps TRBD1 as D (6 bases). Deletions cut 6 bases from V and 2 bases from J, with 13 bases between. Germline assignment: CDR1 SGHDN and CDR2 FVKESK. The CDR3 sequence is 14 residues long. Full variable domain (missing parts from reference TRBV14 and TRBJ1-2): EAGVTQFPSHSVIEKGQTVTLRCDPISGHDNLYWYRRVMGKEIKFLLHFVKESKQDESGMPNNRFLAERTGGTYSTLKVQPAELEDSGVYFCASRRLGQNYGYTFGSGTRLTVV.

The chain has TRBV7-3 and TRBJ2-7; D may be TRBD1 (6 bases). Germline assignment: CDR1 SGHTA and CDR2 FQGTGA. The length of the CDR3 is 14 residues. The V gene lost 4 bases and the J gene lost 4 bases, with 14 bases spanning the gap. This CDR3 is CASSSPGAEYEQYF. CDR3 sequence (DNA): TGTGCCAGCAGCTCCCCAGGGGCAGAGTACGAGCAGTACTTC.

The chain links TRBV4-1 to TRBJ1-1, with D maybe TRBD1 (6 bases). V was shortened by 1 base and J by 6 bases, with 12 bases between the two germline ends. Per the germline V gene, CDR1 is MGHRA and CDR2 is YSYEKL. CDR3 length: 14 residues. The DNA of the CDR3 is TGCGCCAGCAGCCAAGGTCGACAGGTCCCTGAAGCTTTCTTT. It is translated as CASSQGRQVPEAFF.

This clone was observed once. The chain combines TRBV5-4 with TRBJ2-5; TRBD1 is a possible D gene (6 bases). The CDR3 length is 12 residues. Per germline, CDR1 SGHNT and CDR2 YYREEE (reference sequence). The ends were cut back, 0 bases at V and 9 bases at J, with 9 bases in the middle. Here the CDR3 DNA reads TGTGCCAGCAGCTTGGGGACAGCCCCCCAGTACTTC. Translating gives CASSLGTAPQYF.

The gene calls are TRBV14 and TRBJ1-6; the D gene is possibly TRBD1 (5 bases). CDR1 SGHDN and CDR2 FVKESK come from the germline V gene. The CDR3 sequence is 15 residues long. V was shortened by 0 bases and J by 10 bases, with 13 bases between the two germline ends. The CDR3 region is CASSQDLRGGSPLHF. The CDR3 bases are TGTGCCAGCAGCCAAGATCTTAGGGGAGGCTCACCCCTCCACTTT.

This clone showed up just once. This chain connects TRBV30 to TRBJ2-5, with D perhaps TRBD1 (6 bases). The germline V gene has CDR1 GTSNPN and CDR2 SVGIG (reference sequence). CDR3 length equals 17 residues. V lost 5 bases and J lost 1, with 23 bases in between. The CDR3 reads CAWDGQSLSVVQETQYF. The CDR3 region has the DNA TGTGCCTGGGACGGACAGAGCCTCTCCGTGGTCCAAGAGACCCAGTACTTC.

J is TRBJ1-6 and V is TRBV5-4, with TRBD1 matching 7 bases. Germline V gene data show CDR1 as SGHNT and CDR2 as YYREEE (reference sequence). Trimming removed 0 bases from V and 6 bases from J; junction bases left unmatched: 18. The CDR3 covers 20 residues. The CDR3 bases are TGTGCCAGCAGCTTGGCCGCGGGACAGTGGATGGTAGGGGCTAATTCACCCCTCCACTTT. Its protein is CASSLAAGQWMVGANSPLHF.

This chain links TRBV27 with TRBJ1-4; D might be TRBD1 (5 bases). In germline, CDR1 is MNHEY, CDR2 SMNVEV (reference sequence). The V gene lost 8 bases and the J gene lost 0 bases, with 31 bases spanning the gap. This CDR3 is built from 21 residues. Here the CDR3 reads CASGKLGGSGNYPSTNEKLFF. In nucleotides, the CDR3 is TGTGCCAGCGGGAAGTTGGGAGGTTCAGGGAACTACCCCTCAACTAATGAAAAACTGTTTTTT.

The V and J genes are TRBV10-1 and TRBJ2-1, with TRBD1 identical over 10 bases. The CDR3 spans 14 residues. Trimming took 8 bases from V and 6 from J; bases not matched to a gene: 7. Germline-derived CDR1 and CDR2 are WNHNN and SYGVQD (reference sequence). The CDR3 DNA reads TGCGCCAGCGGGACAGGGGCGGCCCCCAATGAGCAGTTCTTC. Protein: CASGTGAAPNEQFF.

This clone occurred a few times. This sequence joins TRBV5-1 and TRBJ2-7; perhaps TRBD1 as D (6 bases). Germline loops: CDR1 SGHRS, CDR2 YFSETQ. V was cut by 4 bases and J by 4 bases, with 9 bases left in between. This CDR3 spans 12 amino acids. CDR3 DNA: TGCGCCAGCAGCGCCGACAGGTACGAGCAGTACTTC. The encoded protein is CASSADRYEQYF.

In this sample, this clone turned up once. The chain carries TRBV19 and TRBJ1-1; 8 bases are a match to TRBD1. Germline assignment: CDR1 LNHDA and CDR2 SQIVND (reference sequence). The ends lost 1 base at V and 12 bases at J; junction bases unmatched: 13. The CDR3 contains 15 residues. CDR3: CASSIGWDRPVRPFF. CDR3 in DNA: TGTGCCAGTAGTATAGGGTGGGACAGGCCCGTCCGGCCTTTCTTT.

In DNA form, the CDR3 reads TGTGCCAGCAGCTTCGGGACAGGGGTCGGAAACACCATATATTTT. This sequence encodes CASSFGTGVGNTIYF. The rearrangement joins TRBV6-6 to TRBJ1-3; 10 bases are shared with TRBD1. Germline CDR1 MNHNY, CDR2 SVGAGI (reference sequence). This CDR3 has 15 residues. J was trimmed by 4 bases and V by 6 bases; bases with no gene match: 6.

This clone was seen only a few times. The rearrangement links TRBV29-1 to TRBJ2-1, with D possibly being TRBD2 (5 bases). With 7 bases removed from V and 0 bases from J, the gap between germline ends came to 13 bases. This CDR3 is 14 amino acids long. The V gene's germline CDR1 is SQVTM and CDR2 ANQGSEA. The CDR3 coding sequence is TGCAGCGGAACGGATGGGAGCTCCTACAATGAGCAGTTCTTC. Translation: CSGTDGSSYNEQFF.

The chain links TRBV7-6 to TRBJ1-1; unclear D gene. Looked up from germline, CDR1 is SGHVS and CDR2 is FNYEAQ. CDR3 length: 14 amino acids. The V end was cut by 5 bases, the J end by 4 bases, with 14 bases between. This CDR3 reads CASSANARLTEAFF. In DNA, the CDR3 is TGTGCCAGCAGCGCCAACGCTCGACTCACTGAAGCTTTCTTT. Full variable domain (outside the CDR3, taken from reference TRBV7-6 and TRBJ1-1): GAGVSQSPRYKVTKRGQDVALRCDPISGHVSLYWYRQALGQGPEFLTYFNYEAQQDKSGLPNDRFSAERPEGSISTLTIQRTEQRDSAMYRCASSANARLTEAFFGQGTRLTVV.

The chain has TRBV3-1 (or the pseudogene TRBV3-2) and TRBJ1-6; D is unclear. This CDR3 is built from 12 residues. The germline gives CDR1 LGHDT, CDR2 YNNKEL (reference sequence). The V end lost 3 bases, the J end lost 7 bases, and 4 bases lay between the germline ends. The DNA of the CDR3 is TGTGCCAGCAGCCAGTCAAATTCACCCCTCCACTTT. Residues: CASSQSNSPLHF.

This chain connects TRBV28 to TRBJ2-1, with TRBD2 identical over 12 bases. Germline CDR1 MDHEN, CDR2 SYDVKM. V was clipped by 6 bases and J by 7 bases; unmatched bases: 4. The CDR3 covers 14 residues. The CDR3 DNA reads TGTGCCAGCAGAGGGGGACTAGCGGGTAATGAGCAGTTCTTC. Translation: CASRGGLAGNEQFF.

This chain connects TRBV7-8 to TRBJ2-7, with 9 bases matching TRBD2. Germline lookup yields CDR1 SGHVS and CDR2 FQNEAQ. V dropped 6 bases and J dropped 0; count of bases not matched to a gene: 3. The CDR3 consists of 14 residues. CDR3 sequence: CASSGTSNSYEQYF. As DNA, the CDR3 is TGTGCCAGCAGTGGGACTAGCAACTCCTACGAGCAGTACTTC.

This clone was seen more than once but under ten times. This chain links TRBV7-9 with TRBJ1-6; D is perhaps TRBD1 (5 bases). Trimming removed 5 bases from V and 8 bases from J, with 13 bases in between. The CDR3 consists of 14 residues. Germline V gene sequence: CDR1 SEHNR, CDR2 FQNEAQ (reference sequence). CDR3 region: CASSIQDWDSPLHF. The CDR3 DNA reads as TGTGCCAGCAGCATACAGGATTGGGATTCACCCCTCCACTTT.

The rearrangement joins TRBV6-5 to TRBJ1-6; possible D gene TRBD1, 5 bases. V lost 2 bases and J 9 bases, leaving 11 bases between the germline ends. The germline V gene encodes CDR1 MNHEY and CDR2 SVGAGI. The CDR3 runs to 14 residues. CDR3 DNA sequence: TGTGCCAGCAGTTACCCGGGGGTGAGTTCACCCCTCCACTTT. Its translation is CASSYPGVSSPLHF.

This chain connects TRBV5-5 to TRBJ1-2; D uncertain. Deletions cut 4 bases from V and 1 base from J, with 8 bases between. The CDR3 extends over 13 amino acids. Germline values: CDR1 SGHKS, CDR2 YYEKEE (reference sequence). CDR3 DNA sequence: TGTGCCAGCAGCCCCGGGAGTAACTATGGCTACACCTTC. It translates to CASSPGSNYGYTF.

The rearrangement links TRBV11-2 to TRBJ1-2, with D possibly matching TRBD1 (5 bases). Trimming pared 8 bases from V and 13 bases from J, leaving 17 bases between. The CDR3 consists of 11 residues. CDR1 is SGHAT, CDR2 FQNNGV, per germline. CDR3 sequence: CASGRQYLSTF. As DNA, the CDR3 is TGTGCCAGCGGTCGACAGTACCTATCCACCTTC.

The J gene is TRBJ1-1, the V gene TRBV3-1 (or the pseudogene TRBV3-2), with a tentative D call TRBD1 (6 bases). The V gene's germline CDR1 is LGHDT and CDR2 YNNKEL (reference sequence). This CDR3 contains 15 residues. Trimming took off 0 bases at V and 4 bases at J, with 12 bases between the two ends. CDR3 residues: CASSQDYRASTEAFF. The CDR3 region has the DNA TGTGCCAGCAGCCAAGATTACAGGGCTAGCACTGAAGCTTTCTTT.

This sequence joins TRBV10-3 and TRBJ1-4, with TRBD1 identical over 7 bases. The V segment lost 8 bases and the J segment 8 bases; nucleotides outside the gene matches: 8. This CDR3 comprises 13 residues. CDR1 is ENHRY and CDR2 is SYGVKD in the germline V gene. CDR3 coding DNA: TGTGCCATCCGACAGGGTTTAGAAGAAAAACTGTTTTTT. It encodes CAIRQGLEEKLFF.

V usage is TRBV5-1 and J usage is TRBJ2-2; D perhaps matches TRBD1 (6 bases). The CDR3 has 19 residues. The V end lost 4 bases, the J end lost 1 base, and 23 bases lay between the germline ends. Germline CDR1 SGHRS, CDR2 YFSETQ. In DNA, the CDR3 is TGCGCCAGCAGCATAACGACAGGAGCCAGGCGAGTGAACACCGGGGAGCTGTTTTTT. Protein sequence: CASSITTGARRVNTGELFF.